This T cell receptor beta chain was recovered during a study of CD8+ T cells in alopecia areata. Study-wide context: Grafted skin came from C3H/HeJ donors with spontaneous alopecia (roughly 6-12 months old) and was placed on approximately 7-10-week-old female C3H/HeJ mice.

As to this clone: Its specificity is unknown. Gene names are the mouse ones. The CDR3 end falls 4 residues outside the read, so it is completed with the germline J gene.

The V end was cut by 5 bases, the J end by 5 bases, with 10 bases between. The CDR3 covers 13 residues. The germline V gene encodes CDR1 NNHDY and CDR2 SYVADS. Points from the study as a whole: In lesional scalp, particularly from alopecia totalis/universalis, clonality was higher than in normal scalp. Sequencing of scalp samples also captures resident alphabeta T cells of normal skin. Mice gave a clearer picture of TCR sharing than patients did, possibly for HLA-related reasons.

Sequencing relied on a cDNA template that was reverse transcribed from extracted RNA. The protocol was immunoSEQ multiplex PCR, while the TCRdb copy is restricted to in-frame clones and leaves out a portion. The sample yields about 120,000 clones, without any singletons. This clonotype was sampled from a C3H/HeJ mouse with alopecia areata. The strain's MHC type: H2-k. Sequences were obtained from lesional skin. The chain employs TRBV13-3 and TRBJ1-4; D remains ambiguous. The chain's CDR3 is CASRARRNERLFF. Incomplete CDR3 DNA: TGTGCCAGCAGAGCCAGGAGAAACGAA.